The T cell receptor (beta chain) under discussion was sequenced for a study of cytomegalovirus exposure and HLA in healthy donors. The germline V gene encodes CDR1 MGHRA and CDR2 YSYEKL. The CDR3 has 15 amino acids. The V gene lost 0 bases and the J gene lost 3 bases, with 8 bases spanning the gap. Primers for the PCR totalled 60 Vbeta and 13 Jbeta. Here immunoSEQ multiplex PCR was the method, and the copy in TCRdb shows in-frame clones only, minus some. Of 210,000 or so clones listed, 80% to 90% were seen once; the top ten hold 1%. V and J are TRBV4-1 and TRBJ2-2, with a possible D match to TRBD2 (6 bases). This receptor was identified in a woman aged 18 to 35 in good health and CMV-seronegative. Sequencing was performed on PBMCs. The CDR3 sequence: CASSQDRGYTGELFF. The CDR3 DNA follows: TGCGCCAGCAGCCAAGATCGGGGGTACACCGGGGAGCTGTTTTTT.